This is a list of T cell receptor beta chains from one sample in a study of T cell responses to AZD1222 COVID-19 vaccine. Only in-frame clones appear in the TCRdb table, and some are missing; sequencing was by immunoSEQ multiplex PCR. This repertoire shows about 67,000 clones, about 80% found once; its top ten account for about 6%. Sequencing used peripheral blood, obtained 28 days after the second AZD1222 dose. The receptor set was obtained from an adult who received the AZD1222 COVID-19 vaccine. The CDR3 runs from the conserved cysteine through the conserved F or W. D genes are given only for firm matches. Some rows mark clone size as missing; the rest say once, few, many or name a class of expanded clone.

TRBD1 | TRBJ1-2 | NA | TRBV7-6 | CASSPQTGNYGYTF | TGTGCCAGCAGCCCGCAGACAGGGAACTATGGCTACACCTTC
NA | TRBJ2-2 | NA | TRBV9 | CASSDRQLSAGELFF | TGTGCCAGCAGCGACCGACAGTTGTCCGCCGGGGAGCTGTTTTTT
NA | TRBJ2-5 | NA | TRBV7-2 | CASKRGETQYF | TGTGCCAGCAAGCGTGGGGAGACCCAGTACTTC
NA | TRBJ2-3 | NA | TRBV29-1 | CSVMTGGGTDTQYF | TGCAGCGTTATGACAGGTGGGGGGACAGATACGCAGTATTTT
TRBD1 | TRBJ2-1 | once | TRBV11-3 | CASSHATGGSEQFF | TGTGCCAGCAGCCATGCAACAGGGGGCAGCGAGCAGTTCTTC
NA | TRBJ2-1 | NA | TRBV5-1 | CASRVNNINNEQFF | TGCGCCAGCAGGGTTAACAATATTAACAATGAGCAGTTCTTC
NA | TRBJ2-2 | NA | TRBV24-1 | CATSDFRRARAGELFF | TGTGCCACCAGTGATTTTAGGAGGGCTCGGGCCGGGGAGCTGTTTTTT
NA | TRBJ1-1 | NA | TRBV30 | CAWGNTEAFF | TGTGCCTGGGGTAACACTGAAGCTTTCTTT
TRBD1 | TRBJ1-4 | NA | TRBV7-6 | CASSETGLKEKLFF | TGTGCCAGCAGCGAGACAGGGTTAAAGGAAAAACTGTTTTTT
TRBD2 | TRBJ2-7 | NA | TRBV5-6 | CASSQPGGPSYEQYF | TGTGCCAGCAGCCAACCGGGGGGGCCCTCCTACGAGCAGTACTTC
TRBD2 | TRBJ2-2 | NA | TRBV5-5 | CASSPLTGGVQGGELFF | TGTGCCAGCAGCCCTTTAACGGGAGGGGTTCAGGGCGGGGAGCTGTTTTTT
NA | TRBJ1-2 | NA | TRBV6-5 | CASSSLTPMGGYTF | TGTGCCAGCAGTTCCTTGACTCCAATGGGAGGCTACACCTTC
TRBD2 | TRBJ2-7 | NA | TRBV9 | CASSVSGNSYEQYF | TGTGCCAGCAGCGTAAGCGGGAACTCCTACGAGCAGTACTTC
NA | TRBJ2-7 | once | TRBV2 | CASSALTGLDEQYF | TGTGCCAGCAGTGCTCTCACAGGGCTCGACGAGCAGTACTTC
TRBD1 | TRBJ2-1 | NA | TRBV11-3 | CASSLGTAQQFF | TGTGCCAGCAGCTTGGGGACAGCCCAGCAGTTCTTC
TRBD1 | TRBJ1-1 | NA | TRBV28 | CASSLIRGWVTEAFF | TGTGCCAGCAGTTTAATCAGGGGGTGGGTCACTGAAGCTTTCTTT
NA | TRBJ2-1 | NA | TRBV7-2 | CASSWAGRNEQFF | TGTGCCAGCAGCTGGGCAGGGAGGAATGAGCAGTTCTTC
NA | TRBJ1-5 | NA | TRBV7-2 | CASSWGNQPQHF | TGTGCCAGCAGCTGGGGTAATCAGCCCCAGCATTTT
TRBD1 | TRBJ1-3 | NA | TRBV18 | CASSQNRNTGGIYGNTIYF | TGTGCCAGCTCACAAAACCGAAACACAGGGGGCATCTATGGAAACACCATATATTTT
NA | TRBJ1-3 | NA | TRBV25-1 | CASSEIGGSGNTIYF | TGTGCCAGCAGTGAGATAGGGGGGTCGGGAAACACCATATATTTT
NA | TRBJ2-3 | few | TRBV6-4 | CASSDSAGAGTDTQYF | TGTGCCAGCAGTGACTCGGCGGGCGCGGGCACAGATACGCAGTATTTT
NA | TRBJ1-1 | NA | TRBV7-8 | CASSLARRQNTEAFF | TGTGCCAGCAGCTTAGCTAGACGGCAGAACACTGAAGCTTTCTTT
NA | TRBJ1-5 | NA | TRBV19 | CASSKGEWPQHF | TGTGCCAGTAGTAAGGGGGAATGGCCCCAGCATTTT
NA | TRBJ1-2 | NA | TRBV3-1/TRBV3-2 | CASSQDGQISLYGYTF | TGTGCCAGCAGCCAAGATGGTCAGATTTCCCTCTATGGCTACACCTTC
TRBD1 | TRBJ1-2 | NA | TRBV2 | CASSHRGQGMAGYTF | TGTGCCAGCAGTCATAGGGGACAGGGGATGGCTGGCTACACCTTC
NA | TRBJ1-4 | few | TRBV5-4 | CASSPPGATNEKLFF | TGTGCCAGCAGCCCCCCGGGTGCAACTAATGAAAAACTGTTTTTT
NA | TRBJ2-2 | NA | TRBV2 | CAREDPGTGELFF | TGTGCCAGGGAGGACCCGGGGACCGGGGAGCTGTTTTTT
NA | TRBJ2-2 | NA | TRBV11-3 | CASSLGRSPNTGELFF | TGTGCCAGCAGCTTAGGGCGCAGCCCGAACACCGGGGAGCTGTTTTTT
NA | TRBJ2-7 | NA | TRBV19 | CASSNRDYEQYF | TGTGCCAGTAGTAACAGAGATTACGAGCAGTACTTC
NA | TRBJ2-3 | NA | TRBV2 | CASQDVSTDTQYF | TGTGCCAGCCAGGACGTTAGCACAGATACGCAGTATTTT
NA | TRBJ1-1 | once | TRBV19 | CASSIDPDRTSAFF | TGTGCCAGTAGTATAGACCCCGACAGGACGTCAGCTTTCTTT
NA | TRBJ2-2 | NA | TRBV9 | CASNREGITGELFF | TGTGCCAGCAATAGGGAAGGGATCACCGGGGAGCTGTTTTTT
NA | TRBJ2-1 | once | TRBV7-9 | CASSPSFRQSAYNEQFF | TGTGCCAGCAGCCCTAGCTTCCGCCAATCTGCCTACAATGAGCAGTTCTTC
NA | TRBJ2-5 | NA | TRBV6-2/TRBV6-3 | CASSYGETQYF | TGTGCCAGCAGTTACGGCGAGACCCAGTACTTC
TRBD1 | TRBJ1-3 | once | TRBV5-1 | CASSPGTGTGNTIYF | TGCGCCAGCAGCCCCGGGACAGGGACTGGAAACACCATATATTTT
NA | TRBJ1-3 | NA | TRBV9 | CASSVGGTNSGNTIYF | TGTGCCAGCAGCGTAGGAGGGACAAATTCTGGAAACACCATATATTTT
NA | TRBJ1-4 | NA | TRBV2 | CASSERDTNEKLFF | TGTGCCAGCAGTGAGAGGGACACTAATGAAAAACTGTTTTTT
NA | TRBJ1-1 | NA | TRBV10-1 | CASSVHSGTEAFF | TGCGCCAGCAGTGTACATAGCGGCACTGAAGCTTTCTTT
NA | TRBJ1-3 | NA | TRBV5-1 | CASSLAGVAGNTIYF | TGCGCCAGCAGCTTGGCCGGTGTTGCTGGAAACACCATATATTTT
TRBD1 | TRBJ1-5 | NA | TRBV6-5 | CASTSRQGLPQHF | TGTGCCAGCACCTCGAGACAGGGGTTGCCCCAGCATTTT
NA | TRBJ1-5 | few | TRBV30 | CAWSGQLNQPQHF | TGTGCCTGGAGTGGACAGCTCAATCAGCCCCAGCATTTT
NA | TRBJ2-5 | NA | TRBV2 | CASSDMSWGQETQYF | TGTGCCAGCAGTGATATGAGTTGGGGTCAAGAGACCCAGTACTTC
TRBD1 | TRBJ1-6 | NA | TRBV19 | CASSAGGSTPLHF | TGTGCCAGTAGTGCAGGGGGCTCGACACCCCTCCACTTT
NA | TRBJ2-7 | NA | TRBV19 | CASSPKSNRDEQYF | TGTGCCAGTAGTCCAAAATCGAACAGGGACGAGCAGTACTTC
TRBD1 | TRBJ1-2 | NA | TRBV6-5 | CASSNTGQGLRGYTF | TGTGCCAGCAGTAATACGGGACAGGGACTTCGGGGCTACACCTTC
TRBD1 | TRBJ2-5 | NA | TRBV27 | CASSLGGLTGGETQYF | TGTGCCAGCAGTTTGGGGGGATTGACAGGGGGAGAGACCCAGTACTTC
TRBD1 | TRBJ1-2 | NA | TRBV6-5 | CASSYLQGAGGYTF | TGTGCCAGCAGTTACCTCCAGGGGGCAGGGGGCTACACCTTC